The T cell receptor (beta chain) described here comes from a study of blood T cell repertoires in COVID-19. Study-wide context: The United States, Italy and Spain provided the acute and convalescent COVID-19 samples. In each case, the material was cDNA or gDNA derived from T cells, B-cell-depleted T cells, or PBMCs.

CDR1 and CDR2 from the germline V gene are LNHDA and SQIVND (reference sequence). This CDR3 contains 14 residues. V dropped 5 bases and J dropped 4 bases, with 14 bases sitting between them. Per the authors' pipeline: Amplification with reference gene primers provided the estimates of nucleated cell counts. Measured with immunoSEQ multiplex PCR; TCRdb has only the in-frame clones, and not every one. The DNA gave D and trimming, while V, J and clone size come from that table. Of tens of thousands of clones in the sample, about 81% were seen once. This chain connects TRBV19 to TRBJ1-2; tentative D call: TRBD1 (5 bases). Sequencing was done on a sample of peripheral blood. This TCR was recovered from a man aged 45-65 years with active COVID-19. The DNA for the CDR3 is TGTGCCAGTAGTCCGATACAGGCTTCCTATGGCTACACCTTC. It specifies CASSPIQASYGYTF.